This T cell receptor beta chain emerged from a study of CD8 T cells in ankylosing spondylitis (dated by TCRdb to between 2016 and 2019). Concerning the study at large: The study profiled T cell receptor beta repertoires in healthy donors and ankylosing spondylitis patients to find disease-linked TCR variants. The full study cohort comprised about 23 ankylosing spondylitis patients and around 100 healthy donors. Samples of peripheral blood were taken, and for ankylosing spondylitis patients, synovial fluid was collected as well. What the study reported, not specific to this receptor: Blood from ankylosing spondylitis patients appeared to be characterized by a TCR beta motif composed of under ten highly homologous amino acid variants. Some of the motif variants had been reported before in the synovial fluid and blood of reactive arthritis patients, a finding that suggests common disease-initiation mechanisms. A CD8+ phenotype was shown by the disease-linked clones, which were found at relatively low frequencies in peripheral blood. The disease-linked clones were reported to be significantly enriched in matched synovial fluid samples from ankylosing spondylitis patients.

V sheds 4 bases and J sheds 1 base, leaving 13 bases between their ends. In the germline V gene (reference sequence), CDR1 corresponds to LGHDT and CDR2 to YNNKEL. From its cysteine to its phenylalanine, the CDR3 spans 15 amino acids. Of the read, only the CDR3 DNA is kept; its 45 bases are in frame from base 1. Ten or more counts support this clonotype. Its antigen remains undetermined. The record has no base qualities; no much larger clone is one base away. Instrument used: Illumina HiSeq 2500. TCR beta libraries were prepared by quantitative 5'-RACE with molecular barcodes. In the paper's pipeline: A new computational method, built on a probabilistic model of VDJ rearrangement, was used to identify disease-linked TCR variants. TCRdb cleaned the public reads at Q25 with fastp, built clones with MiXCR and kept in-frame beta chains. Identical CDR3 proteins give one entry, which carries the most common genes and DNA. V and J calls and clone size were set by TCRdb, not the authors. This sample gives around 150,000 distinct CDR3 sequences in total; 6% to 8.5% of them show up just once. The ten biggest clones cover approximately 13% of the sample.

The sequence was obtained from a female donor with ankylosing spondylitis or in good health (not recorded which). What was sequenced was blood, either unsorted or a sorted T cell fraction (not recorded which). The rearrangement combines TRBV3-1 with TRBJ1-1; no D gene call is confident. The DNA sequence is given as TGTGCCAGCAGCCCCGCCCTGGGAGAGAACACTGAAGCTTTCTTT. The translation is CASSPALGENTEAFF.